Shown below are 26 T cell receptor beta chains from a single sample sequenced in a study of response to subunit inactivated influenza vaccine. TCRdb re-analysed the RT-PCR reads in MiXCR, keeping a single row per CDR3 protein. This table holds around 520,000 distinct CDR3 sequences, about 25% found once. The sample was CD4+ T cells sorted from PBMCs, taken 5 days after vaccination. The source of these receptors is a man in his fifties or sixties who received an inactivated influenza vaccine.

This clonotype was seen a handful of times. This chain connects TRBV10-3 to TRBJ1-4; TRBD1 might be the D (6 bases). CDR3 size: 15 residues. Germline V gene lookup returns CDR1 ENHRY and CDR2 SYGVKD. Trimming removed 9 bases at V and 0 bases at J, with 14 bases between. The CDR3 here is CAIRGGKTTNEKLFF. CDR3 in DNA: TGTGCCATTAGGGGGGGCAAGACAACTAATGAAAAACTGTTTTTT.

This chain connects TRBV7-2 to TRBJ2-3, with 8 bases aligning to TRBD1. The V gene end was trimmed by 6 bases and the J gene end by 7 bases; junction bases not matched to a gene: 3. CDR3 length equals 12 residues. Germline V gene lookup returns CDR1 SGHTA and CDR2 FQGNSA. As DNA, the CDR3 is TGTGCCAGCAGAGGGGACAGGTATACGCAGTATTTT. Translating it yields CASRGDRYTQYF.

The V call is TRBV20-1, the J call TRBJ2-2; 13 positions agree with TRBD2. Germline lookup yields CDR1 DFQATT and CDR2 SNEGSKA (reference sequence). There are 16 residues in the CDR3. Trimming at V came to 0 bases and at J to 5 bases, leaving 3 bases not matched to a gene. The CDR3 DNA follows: TGCAGTGCTAGAGATTTGACTAGCGGGAGGACCGGGGAGCTGTTTTTT. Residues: CSARDLTSGRTGELFF.

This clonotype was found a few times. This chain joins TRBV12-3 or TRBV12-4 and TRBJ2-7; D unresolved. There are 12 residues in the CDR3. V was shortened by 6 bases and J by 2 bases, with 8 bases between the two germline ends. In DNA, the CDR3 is TGTGCCAGCAGGGGTGGAGCCTACGAGCAGTACTTC. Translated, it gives CASRGGAYEQYF.

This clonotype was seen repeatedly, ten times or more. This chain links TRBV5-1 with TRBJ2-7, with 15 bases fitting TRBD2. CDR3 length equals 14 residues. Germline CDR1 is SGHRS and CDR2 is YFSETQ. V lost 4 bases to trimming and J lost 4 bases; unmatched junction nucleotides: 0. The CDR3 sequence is CASSGTSGGYEQYF. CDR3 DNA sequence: TGCGCCAGCAGCGGGACTAGCGGGGGGTACGAGCAGTACTTC.

CDR3: CASTLAGKFYNEQFF. For the CDR3, the DNA is TGTGCCAGCACCTTAGCGGGGAAATTTTACAATGAGCAGTTCTTC. The chain uses TRBV28 and TRBJ2-1; 8 nucleotides match TRBD2. CDR3 length equals 15 residues. The trim removed 7 bases at V and 4 bases at J, leaving 9 bases unmatched. CDR1 is MDHEN, CDR2 SYDVKM, per germline.

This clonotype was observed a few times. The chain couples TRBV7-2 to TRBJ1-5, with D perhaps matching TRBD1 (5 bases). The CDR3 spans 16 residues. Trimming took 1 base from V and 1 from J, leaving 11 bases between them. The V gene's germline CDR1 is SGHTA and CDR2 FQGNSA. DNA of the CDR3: TGTGCCAGCAGCTTAGGGCGGGCAGGGAGCAATCAGCCCCAGCATTTT. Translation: CASSLGRAGSNQPQHF.

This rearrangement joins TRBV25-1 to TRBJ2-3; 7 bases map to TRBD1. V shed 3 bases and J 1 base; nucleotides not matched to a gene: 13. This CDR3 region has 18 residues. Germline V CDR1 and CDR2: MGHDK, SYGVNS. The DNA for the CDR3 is TGTGCCAGCAGTGATGAGACAGGGAGCGTAAGGGGCACAGATACGCAGTATTTT. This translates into CASSDETGSVRGTDTQYF.

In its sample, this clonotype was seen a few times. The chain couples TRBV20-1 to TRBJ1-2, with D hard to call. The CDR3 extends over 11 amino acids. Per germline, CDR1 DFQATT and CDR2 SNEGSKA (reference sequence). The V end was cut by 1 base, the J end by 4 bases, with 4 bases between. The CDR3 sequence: CSARGSYGYTF. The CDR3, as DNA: TGCAGTGCTAGAGGGTCCTATGGCTACACCTTC.

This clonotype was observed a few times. CDR3 amino acids: CASSQQGLTGELFF. The CDR3 nucleotides read TGTGCCAGCAGCCAACAGGGCCTCACCGGGGAGCTGTTTTTT. This chain joins TRBV25-1 and TRBJ2-2, with D perhaps matching TRBD1 (6 bases). This CDR3 comprises 14 residues. Germline CDR1 MGHDK, CDR2 SYGVNS. Trimming took off 6 bases at V and 4 bases at J, with 12 bases between the two ends.

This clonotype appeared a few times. CDR3 in DNA: TGTGCCAGCCTTTGGACAGCGTTAGGTAAAGCTTTCTTT. This codes for CASLWTALGKAFF. The chain is built from TRBV28 and TRBJ1-1; perhaps TRBD1 as D (6 bases). Deletions cut 8 bases from V and 9 bases from J, with 19 bases between. The CDR3 length is 13 residues. Germline CDR1 and CDR2: MDHEN and SYDVKM.

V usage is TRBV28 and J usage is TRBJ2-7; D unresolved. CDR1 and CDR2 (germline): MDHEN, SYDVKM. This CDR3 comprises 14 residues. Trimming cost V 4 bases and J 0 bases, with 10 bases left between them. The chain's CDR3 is CASSYRLHSYEQYF. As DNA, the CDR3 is TGTGCCAGCAGTTATCGGCTCCACTCCTACGAGCAGTACTTC. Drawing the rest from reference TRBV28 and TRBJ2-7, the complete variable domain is DVKVTQSSRYLVKRTGEKVFLECVQDMDHENMFWYRQDPGLGLRLIYFSYDVKMKEKGDIPEGYSVSREKKERFSLILESASTNQTSMYLCASSYRLHSYEQYFGPGTRLTVT.

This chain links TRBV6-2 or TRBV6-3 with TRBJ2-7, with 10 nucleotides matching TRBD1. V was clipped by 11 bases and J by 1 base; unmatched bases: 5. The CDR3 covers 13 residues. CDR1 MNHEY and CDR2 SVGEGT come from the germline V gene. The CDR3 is CAVRTGGSYEQYF. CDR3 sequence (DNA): TGTGCCGTCAGGACAGGGGGATCCTACGAGCAGTACTTC.

CDR3 region: CASSRTISEAFF. In DNA, the CDR3 is TGTGCCAGCAGTAGAACAATTAGTGAAGCTTTCTTT. This chain links TRBV6-1 with TRBJ1-1, with D hard to call. Germline V CDR1 and CDR2: MNHNS, SASEGT. The CDR3 has 12 amino acids. V was trimmed by 5 bases and J by 7 bases, leaving 11 bases between them.

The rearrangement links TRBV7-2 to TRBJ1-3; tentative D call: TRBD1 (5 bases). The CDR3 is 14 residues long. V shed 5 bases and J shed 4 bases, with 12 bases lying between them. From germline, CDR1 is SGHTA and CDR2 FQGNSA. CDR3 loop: CASSPWTTGNTIYF. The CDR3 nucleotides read TGTGCCAGCAGCCCGTGGACAACGGGAAACACCATATATTTT.

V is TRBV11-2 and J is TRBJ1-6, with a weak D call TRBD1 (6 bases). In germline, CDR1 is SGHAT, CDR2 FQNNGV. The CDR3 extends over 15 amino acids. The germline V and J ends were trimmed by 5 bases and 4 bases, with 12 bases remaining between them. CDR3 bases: TGTGCCAGCAGCACAGGGCGCCTATATAATTCACCCCTCCACTTT. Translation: CASSTGRLYNSPLHF.

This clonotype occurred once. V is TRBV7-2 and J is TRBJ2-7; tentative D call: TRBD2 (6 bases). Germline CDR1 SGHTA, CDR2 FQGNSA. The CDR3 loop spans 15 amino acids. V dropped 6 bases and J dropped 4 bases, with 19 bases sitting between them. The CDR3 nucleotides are TGTGCCAGCAGTATACCAGGAGGGTCCCTTTACGAGCAGTACTTC. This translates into CASSIPGGSLYEQYF.

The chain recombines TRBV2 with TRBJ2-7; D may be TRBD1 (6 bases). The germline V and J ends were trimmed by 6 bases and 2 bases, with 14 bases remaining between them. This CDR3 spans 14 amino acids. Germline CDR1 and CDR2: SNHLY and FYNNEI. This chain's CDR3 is CASSPGQRTYEQYF. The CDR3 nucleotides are TGTGCCAGCAGCCCTGGACAGAGAACCTACGAGCAGTACTTC. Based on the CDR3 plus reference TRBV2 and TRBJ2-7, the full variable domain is EPEVTQTPSHQVTQMGQEVILRCVPISNHLYFYWYRQILGQKVEFLVSFYNNEISEKSEIFDDQFSVERPDGSNFTLKIRSTKLEDSAMYFCASSPGQRTYEQYFGPGTRLTVT.

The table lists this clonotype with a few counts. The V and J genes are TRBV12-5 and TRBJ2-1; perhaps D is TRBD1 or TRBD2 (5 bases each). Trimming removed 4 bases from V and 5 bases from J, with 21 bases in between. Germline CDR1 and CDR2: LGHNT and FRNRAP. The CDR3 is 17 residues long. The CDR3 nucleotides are TGTGCTAGTGGTTGCCCATTTTGTGTAGGGACCCACAATGAGCAGTTCTTC. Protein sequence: CASGCPFCVGTHNEQFF. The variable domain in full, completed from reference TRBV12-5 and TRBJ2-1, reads DARVTQTPRHKVTEMGQEVTMRCQPILGHNTVFWYRQTMMQGLELLAYFRNRAPLDDSGMPKDRFSAEMPDATLATLKIQPSEPRDSAVYFCASGCPFCVGTHNEQFFGPGTRLTVL.

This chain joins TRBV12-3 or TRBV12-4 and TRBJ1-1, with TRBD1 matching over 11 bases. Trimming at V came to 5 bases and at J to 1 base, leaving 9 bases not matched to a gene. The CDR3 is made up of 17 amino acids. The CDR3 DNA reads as TGTGCCAGCAGTAGAGGGACAGGGGGTAGGAGGAACACTGAAGCTTTCTTT. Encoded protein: CASSRGTGGRRNTEAFF.

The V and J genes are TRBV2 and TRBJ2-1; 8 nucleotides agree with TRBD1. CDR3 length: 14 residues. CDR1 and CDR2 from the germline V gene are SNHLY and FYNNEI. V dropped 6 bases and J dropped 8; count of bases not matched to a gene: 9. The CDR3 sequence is CASRQGAIIDEQFF. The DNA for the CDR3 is TGTGCCAGCAGGCAGGGGGCAATAATCGATGAGCAGTTCTTC.

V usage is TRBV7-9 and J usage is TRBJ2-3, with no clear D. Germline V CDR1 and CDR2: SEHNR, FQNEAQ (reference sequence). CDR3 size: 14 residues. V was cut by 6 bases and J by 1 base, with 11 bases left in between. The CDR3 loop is CASRRGAGTDTQYF. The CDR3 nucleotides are TGTGCCAGCAGGCGCGGAGCAGGCACAGATACGCAGTATTTT.

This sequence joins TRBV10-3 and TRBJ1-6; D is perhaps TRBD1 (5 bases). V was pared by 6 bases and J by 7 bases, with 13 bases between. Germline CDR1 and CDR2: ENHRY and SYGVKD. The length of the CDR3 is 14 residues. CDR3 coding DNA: TGTGCCATCAGACTACAGGATCCGAATTCACCCCTCCACTTT. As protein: CAIRLQDPNSPLHF.

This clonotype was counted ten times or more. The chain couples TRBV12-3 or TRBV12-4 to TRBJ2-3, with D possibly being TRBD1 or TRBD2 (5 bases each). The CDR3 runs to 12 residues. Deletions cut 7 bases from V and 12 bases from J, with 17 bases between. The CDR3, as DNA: TGTGCCAGCACCCTGACAGAGGGGAAACAGTATTTT. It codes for CASTLTEGKQYF.

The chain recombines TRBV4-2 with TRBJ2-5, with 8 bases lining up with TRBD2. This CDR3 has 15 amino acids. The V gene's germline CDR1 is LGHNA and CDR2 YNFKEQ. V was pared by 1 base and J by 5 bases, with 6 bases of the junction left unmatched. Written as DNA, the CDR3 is TGTGCCAGCAGCCAAGGAGCGGGAGCTGGTGAGACCCAGTACTTC. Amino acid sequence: CASSQGAGAGETQYF.

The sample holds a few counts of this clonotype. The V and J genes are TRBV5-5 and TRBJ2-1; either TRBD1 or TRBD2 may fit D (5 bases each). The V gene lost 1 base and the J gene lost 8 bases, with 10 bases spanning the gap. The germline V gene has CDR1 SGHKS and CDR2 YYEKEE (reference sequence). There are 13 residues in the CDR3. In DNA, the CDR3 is TGTGCCAGCAGCTTGTACGGGACCTATGAGCAGTTCTTC. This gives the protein CASSLYGTYEQFF.